Following are 31 T cell receptor beta chains from one sample sequenced in a study of T cells in Graves' hyperthyroidism and ophthalmopathy. From RNA transcripts, TCR beta CDR3 regions were amplified. The HTBI set primed first-round TCR CDR3 RT-PCR. TCRdb reanalysed the multiplex PCR reads using MiXCR and keeps one entry per CDR3 protein. The sample contains around 500,000 distinct CDR3 sequences, 13% to 15% of which appear only once. Sequencing was performed on blood. The receptors stem from a woman aged 18-29 years with Graves' hyperthyroidism.

This rearrangement joins TRBV2 to TRBJ2-1, with 14 bases aligning to TRBD2. CDR3 length: 17 amino acids. Germline CDR1 and CDR2: SNHLY and FYNNEI. Trimming at V came to 4 bases and at J to 7 bases, leaving 9 bases not matched to a gene. The CDR3 sequence is CASSVDGTSGSWNEQFF. CDR3 in DNA: TGTGCCAGCAGTGTTGATGGGACTAGCGGGAGTTGGAATGAGCAGTTCTTC.

This clonotype occurred many times. This rearrangement joins TRBV6-2 or TRBV6-3 to TRBJ2-7; a weak D match, TRBD2 (6 bases). This CDR3 region has 14 residues. Trimming took 0 bases from V and 2 from J, leaving 8 bases between them. Germline CDR1 reads MNHEY; CDR2 reads SVGEGT. As DNA, the CDR3 is TGTGCCAGCAGTTACTCTCCGGGAGCCTACGAGCAGTACTTC. It codes for CASSYSPGAYEQYF.

At least ten counts were recorded for this clonotype. The chain recombines TRBV19 with TRBJ1-2, with D perhaps TRBD1 (6 bases). V lost 6 bases and J lost 4, with 18 bases in between. Germline V gene data show CDR1 as LNHDA and CDR2 as SQIVND (reference sequence). CDR3 length: 15 amino acids. As DNA, the CDR3 is TGTGCCAGTAGCTGGACAGCTGAAAGGGGCTATGGCTACACCTTC. It codes for CASSWTAERGYGYTF.

The sample holds many counts of this clonotype. This chain joins TRBV20-1 and TRBJ2-3; 9 nucleotides line up with TRBD2. The CDR3 consists of 16 residues. Unmatched junction bases numbered 10, after V lost 5 bases and J lost 1 base. CDR1 DFQATT and CDR2 SNEGSKA come from the germline V gene (reference sequence). The CDR3 loop is CSAEGEASGGTDTQYF. In DNA form, the CDR3 reads TGCAGTGCTGAGGGCGAGGCTAGCGGGGGCACAGATACGCAGTATTTT.

In its sample, this clonotype was seen many times. This chain connects TRBV12-3 or TRBV12-4 to TRBJ2-1, with 7 bases lining up with TRBD2. V trimming: 2 bases; J trimming: 0 bases; junction bases outside the gene matches: 7. The CDR3 has 17 amino acids. CDR3 amino acids: CASSLILAENSYNEQFF. The CDR3 bases are TGTGCCAGCAGTTTAATTCTAGCGGAGAACTCCTACAATGAGCAGTTCTTC.

This clonotype was seen a few times. This chain joins TRBV20-1 and TRBJ2-4, with D possibly matching TRBD1 (5 bases). Germline CDR1 is DFQATT and CDR2 is SNEGSKA (reference sequence). The CDR3 is 14 residues long. Trimming removed 8 bases at V and 1 base at J, with 15 bases between. The CDR3 loop reads CSLRGSPAKNIQYF. CDR3 DNA: TGCAGTCTAAGGGGCTCCCCGGCCAAAAACATTCAGTACTTC.

This clonotype was recorded many times. The J gene is TRBJ2-1, the V gene TRBV15; D could derive from TRBD1 or TRBD2 (5 bases each). Germline V gene sequence: CDR1 LNHNV, CDR2 YYDKDF (reference sequence). Between the trimmed V and J ends, which lost 1 base and 10 bases, there was a span of 17 bases. The CDR3 length is 15 residues. The CDR3, as DNA: TGTGCCACCAGCAGAGGGGACGGGGTAGGCGAAGAGCAGTTCTTC. Protein product: CATSRGDGVGEEQFF.

This clonotype was detected ten times or more. This chain links TRBV9 with TRBJ1-2; maybe TRBD1 (5 bases). V was cut by 4 bases and J by 4 bases, with 17 bases left in between. The CDR3 is 15 amino acids. Germline values: CDR1 SGDLS, CDR2 YYNGEE. CDR3 protein: CASSQARVAAYGYTF. DNA for the CDR3: TGTGCCAGCAGCCAAGCCAGGGTCGCGGCCTATGGCTACACCTTC.

Remarks on this clonotype: This may be a read error: a much more frequent sequence differs by one nucleotide. CDR3 bases: TGCAGCGTTGGTCAGGATAGCAATCACCCCCAGCATTTT. Translating gives CSVGQDSNHPQHF. This rearrangement joins TRBV29-1 to TRBJ1-5; D is unclear. The CDR3 contains 13 residues. CDR1 and CDR2 (germline): SQVTM, ANQGSEA.

This clonotype was recorded many times. V usage is TRBV6-1 and J usage is TRBJ2-1, with D possibly being TRBD1 (5 bases). With 6 bases removed from V and 4 bases from J, the gap between germline ends came to 13 bases. This CDR3 has 14 amino acids. Germline values: CDR1 MNHNS, CDR2 SASEGT. CDR3 in amino acids: CASRRQQVYNEQFF. In DNA, the CDR3 is TGTGCCAGCAGACGCCAACAGGTATACAATGAGCAGTTCTTC.

This clonotype was seen ten or more times. This chain uses TRBV30 with TRBJ1-5; D gene ambiguous. Per the germline V gene, CDR1 is GTSNPN and CDR2 is SVGIG (reference sequence). The germline V and J ends were trimmed by 4 bases and 5 bases, with 15 bases remaining between them. The CDR3 is 14 amino acids. CDR3 nucleotides: TGTGCCTGGATAGCCGGGAGGGAGGATCAGCCCCAGCATTTT. Encoded protein: CAWIAGREDQPQHF.

In this sample, this clonotype turned up a few times. The rearrangement joins TRBV29-1 to TRBJ2-3, with D unresolved. Germline-derived CDR1 and CDR2 are SQVTM and ANQGSEA. The V end was cut by 4 bases, the J end by 4 bases, with 9 bases between. The CDR3 is 12 residues long. The CDR3 loop reads CSVGLSADTQYF. In DNA, the CDR3 is TGCAGCGTTGGGTTGAGCGCAGATACGCAGTATTTT.

Of note for this clonotype: One junction end disagrees with the germline gene, perhaps due to a read error. The V call is TRBV19, the J call TRBJ1-1; TRBD1 is a possible D gene (5 bases). The CDR3 runs 13 residues. The germline gives CDR1 LNHDA, CDR2 SQIVND (reference sequence). The chain's CDR3 is CASSIDWGTEASF. The CDR3 coding sequence is TGTGCCAGTAGTATAGATTGGGGCACTGAAGCTTCCTTT. Looking up the rest from reference TRBV19 and TRBJ1-1 gives the full variable domain: DGGITQSPKYLFRKEGQNVTLSCEQNLNHDAMYWYRQDPGQGLRLIYYSQIVNDFQKGDIAEGYSVSREKKESFPLTVTSAQKNPTAFYLCASSIDWGTEASFGQGTRLTVV.

This clonotype was recorded at least ten times. This rearrangement joins TRBV6-1 to TRBJ1-2; D call uncertain. The V gene lost 2 bases and the J gene lost 2 bases, with 6 bases spanning the gap. Germline CDR1 MNHNS, CDR2 SASEGT. The CDR3 has 13 residues. The CDR3 protein is CASSETPNYGYTF. The CDR3 nucleotides read TGTGCCAGCAGTGAAACACCCAACTATGGCTACACCTTC.

The chain carries TRBV5-1 and TRBJ1-1; TRBD1 might be the D (6 bases). CDR3 size: 13 residues. V lost 4 bases and J 5 bases, leaving 12 bases between the germline ends. Germline V gene lookup returns CDR1 SGHRS and CDR2 YFSETQ. CDR3 nucleotide sequence: TGCGCCAGCAGCATCCCCAGGGGAACTGAAGCTTTCTTT. This translates into CASSIPRGTEAFF.

There are many counts of this clonotype. This CDR3 is CASSGGTSGPYNEQFF. The CDR3 DNA reads TGTGCCAGCAGCGGCGGGACTAGCGGCCCCTACAATGAGCAGTTCTTC. The rearrangement links TRBV9 to TRBJ2-1, with 11 bases fitting TRBD2. The CDR3 is 16 amino acids. The germline CDR1 and CDR2 sequences are SGDLS and YYNGEE. V shed 3 bases, J shed 2 bases, and the junction held 4 bases outside the gene matches.

This clonotype was recorded at least ten times. This chain joins TRBV6-2 or TRBV6-3 and TRBJ2-7; 9 nucleotides match TRBD2. The CDR3 runs 15 residues. With 7 bases clipped from V and 2 bases from J, the junction kept 9 bases outside the gene matches. Germline values: CDR1 MNHEY, CDR2 SVGEGT. CDR3 DNA: TGTGCCAGCAAATTTAGCGGGAGTATAGCCTACGAGCAGTACGTC. Encoded protein: CASKFSGSIAYEQYV.

The sample holds a few counts of this clonotype. The chain joins TRBV19 to TRBJ1-5; 10 nucleotides match TRBD1. The CDR3 sequence is 14 residues long. J was trimmed by 4 bases and V by 10 bases; bases with no gene match: 7. CDR1 is LNHDA and CDR2 is SQIVND in the germline V gene (reference sequence). The CDR3 nucleotides are TGTGCCACCTCCGGGACAGGGGAAAATCAGCCCCAGCATTTT. This sequence encodes CATSGTGENQPQHF. Full variable domain (outside the CDR3, taken from reference TRBV19 and TRBJ1-5): DGGITQSPKYLFRKEGQNVTLSCEQNLNHDAMYWYRQDPGQGLRLIYYSQIVNDFQKGDIAEGYSVSREKKESFPLTVTSAQKNPTAFYLCATSGTGENQPQHFGDGTRLSIL.

The rearrangement links TRBV20-1 to TRBJ2-3; 13 nucleotides align to TRBD2. Losses at the gene ends were 3 bases for V and 3 bases for J; bases not matched to a gene: 3. Germline V gives CDR1 DFQATT, CDR2 SNEGSKA (reference sequence). There are 15 residues in the CDR3. The CDR3 sequence: CSASPGLAGTDTQYF. As DNA, the CDR3 is TGCAGTGCTAGCCCGGGACTAGCGGGAACAGATACGCAGTATTTT.

This clonotype was detected ten times or more. The chain joins TRBV27 to TRBJ2-3; 10 nucleotides align to TRBD1. This CDR3 is built from 15 residues. After removal of 5 bases from V and 5 bases from J, the junction contained 7 bases not matched to a gene. Germline assignment: CDR1 MNHEY and CDR2 SMNVEV (reference sequence). The CDR3 DNA is TGTGCCAGCAGTCTTCGGTGGGACAGGGGAGATACGCAGTATTTT. It translates to CASSLRWDRGDTQYF.

This clonotype was detected ten times or more. The J gene is TRBJ2-1, the V gene TRBV19, with TRBD1 identical over 9 bases. The CDR3 covers 16 residues. V lost 5 bases and J lost 8; bases outside the gene matches: 13. Germline V CDR1 and CDR2: LNHDA, SQIVND (reference sequence). The CDR3 bases are TGTGCCAGTAGTCTCCCCCCGGACAGGGGCAGGCATGAGCAGTTCTTC. It codes for CASSLPPDRGRHEQFF.

Many counts were recorded for this clonotype. The chain combines TRBV20-1 with TRBJ2-1; 8 bases agree with TRBD1. Germline V gene sequence: CDR1 DFQATT, CDR2 SNEGSKA (reference sequence). The CDR3 spans 15 residues. With V trimmed by 6 bases and J by 5 bases, 12 bases remained unmatched. CDR3 nucleotide sequence: TGCAGTGCCCCTCGACGGGACAGGCTTAACAATGAGCAGTTCTTC. This sequence encodes CSAPRRDRLNNEQFF.

The gene calls are TRBV20-1 and TRBJ1-3, with D possibly being TRBD1 (5 bases). Germline assignment: CDR1 DFQATT and CDR2 SNEGSKA (reference sequence). V was trimmed by 2 bases and J by 0 bases, leaving 8 bases between them. The CDR3 sequence is 14 residues long. This chain's CDR3 is CSARPQGSGNTIYF. CDR3 in DNA: TGCAGTGCTAGACCTCAGGGCTCTGGAAACACCATATATTTT.

This clonotype turned up a few times. A clone one base away is much larger, so this may be a read error. V gene TRBV3-1 combines with J gene TRBJ2-7; D is unresolved. Germline assignment: CDR1 LGHDT and CDR2 YNNKEL (reference sequence). V was trimmed by 4 bases and J by 9 bases, leaving 13 bases between them. The CDR3 totals 12 residues. CDR3 loop: CASSLGSTGQYF. The CDR3 coding sequence is TGTGCCAGCAGCCTCGGCAGCACCGGGCAGTACTTC.

This clonotype appeared a few times. The chain employs TRBV24-1 and TRBJ2-1; 9 bases are shared with TRBD1. The CDR3 extends over 15 amino acids. V dropped 1 base and J dropped 7; count of bases not matched to a gene: 4. Germline loops: CDR1 KGHDR, CDR2 SFDVKD. The CDR3 bases are TGTGCCACCAGTGATTTACAGGGGGCGCGGAATGAGCAGTTCTTC. Translated: CATSDLQGARNEQFF.

On this clonotype itself: This may be a read error: a much more frequent sequence differs by one nucleotide. The conserved phenylalanine or tryptophan is not found at the CDR3 terminus, so this likely reflects a read error. J is TRBJ2-1 and V is TRBV3-1; TRBD2 aligns across 10 bases. Germline values: CDR1 LGHDT, CDR2 YNNKEL (reference sequence). This CDR3 contains 16 residues. Trimming removed 4 bases from V and 6 bases from J; junction bases left unmatched: 9. CDR3 nucleotides: TGTGCCAGCAGCCGATTCAGCGGGAGGGGGTCCAATGAGCAGTTCTCC. Translating it yields CASSRFSGRGSNEQFS.

This clonotype has a count of ten or more. The genes are TRBV5-1 and TRBJ2-1; possibly TRBD2 for D (6 bases). The CDR3 is made up of 15 amino acids. V gave up 1 base and J gave up 6 bases, with 14 bases separating them. Per germline, CDR1 SGHRS and CDR2 YFSETQ. CDR3 coding DNA: TGCGCCAGCAGCTTGAGACTAGTGGGACCCAATGAGCAGTTCTTC. Translated, it gives CASSLRLVGPNEQFF.

This clonotype was recorded at least ten times. DNA for the CDR3: TGTGCCAGCAGGAGGGGGACTAGCGGGGGAGTGGAGACCCAGTACTTC. Translation gives CASRRGTSGGVETQYF. The chain employs TRBV7-2 and TRBJ2-5; the match to TRBD2 covers 14 bases. The junction had 8 bases not matched to a gene; V was cut back by 6 bases and J by 5 bases. Germline V gene data show CDR1 as SGHTA and CDR2 as FQGNSA. The CDR3 is 16 residues long.

This clonotype occurred many times. The chain recombines TRBV7-8 with TRBJ2-5, with D unresolved. CDR3 length equals 14 residues. V lost 5 bases to trimming and J lost 2 bases, with 12 bases between them. The germline gives CDR1 SGHVS, CDR2 FQNEAQ. The CDR3 sequence: CASSPTFRQETQYF. CDR3 sequence (DNA): TGTGCCAGCAGCCCGACTTTCCGGCAAGAGACCCAGTACTTC.

The chain carries TRBV19 and TRBJ1-2; possible D gene TRBD1, 5 bases. The germline CDR1 and CDR2 sequences are LNHDA and SQIVND (reference sequence). The V end was cut by 7 bases, the J end by 6 bases, with 21 bases between. The CDR3 spans 15 residues. The CDR3 protein is CASTREGYGGDGYTF. In DNA form, the CDR3 reads TGTGCCAGTACCAGGGAAGGGTACGGGGGAGATGGCTACACCTTC.

This clonotype was recorded many times. The chain combines TRBV2 with TRBJ1-5; the D is unclear. Germline-derived CDR1 and CDR2 are SNHLY and FYNNEI. V gave up 8 bases and J gave up 0 bases, with 8 bases separating them. This CDR3 comprises 13 residues. The DNA of the CDR3 is TGTGCCAGCCAACTACATAGCAATCAGCCCCAGCATTTT. Its protein is CASQLHSNQPQHF. The full variable domain, completed using reference TRBV2 and TRBJ1-5, is EPEVTQTPSHQVTQMGQEVILRCVPISNHLYFYWYRQILGQKVEFLVSFYNNEISEKSEIFDDQFSVERPDGSNFTLKIRSTKLEDSAMYFCASQLHSNQPQHFGDGTRLSIL.